This TCR beta chain was identified during a study of Ad26.COV2.S vaccination and SARS-CoV-2 variants. Produced via immunoSEQ multiplex PCR; TCRdb's table is partial and in-frame only. Of under 150,000 clones detected, just over 85% appear once; the ten largest clones hold 5%. The V gene lost 6 bases and the J gene lost 1 base, with 15 bases spanning the gap. The CDR3 extends over 15 amino acids. Germline CDR1 is KGHSH and CDR2 is LQKENI. The receptor was isolated from a human donor who had recovered from COVID-19. This chain joins TRBV18 and TRBJ1-1, with D uncertain. The source material was peripheral blood, sampled after recovery from COVID-19. CDR3 DNA sequence: TGTGCCAGCTCCCTACGACGGGAGGAGAACACTGAAGCTTTCTTT. Translated, it gives CASSLRREENTEAFF.